This TCR beta chain was identified in a study of shared clonotypes between healthy human individuals. Study results and limitations: The study generally estimated greater richness for naive than memory subsets.

CDR1 is SGHKS, CDR2 YYEKEE, per germline (reference sequence). The CDR3 is 15 residues long. V was trimmed by 5 bases and J by 2 bases, leaving 14 bases between them. On this clone: Its target is unknown.

Clones were sequenced by immunoSEQ multiplex PCR, and TCRdb holds only the in-frame ones, with some missing. The sample holds 650,000 to 800,000 clones; 92% are singletons and the top ten take 24%. The naive CD8 population came from CD45RO-negative cells selected for CCR7, without terminally differentiated effector memory CD45RA+ cells. The sample taken for sequencing was naive CD8+ T cells sorted from blood. The chain couples TRBV5-5 to TRBJ1-5; tentatively, D is TRBD1 (5 bases). The receptor was isolated from a man aged 25 to 40 in good health. DNA of the CDR3: TGTGCCAGCAGTCGTTACGGGACGGGCAATCAGCCCCAGCATTTT. It yields the protein CASSRYGTGNQPQHF.